This T cell receptor (beta chain) was recovered during a study of shared clonotypes between healthy human individuals. Study observations and caveats: Non-shared clonotypes had lower generation probabilities than those shared by all four donors. Sampling covered nothing but blood. Tissue TCR repertoires likely differ from those found in blood. Donors were few, which limited the genetic and exposure-history diversity represented.

Genomic DNA (from each subset) was split evenly across several immunoSEQ plates. This table comes from immunoSEQ multiplex PCR, and its TCRdb copy is limited to in-frame clones, with some not included. The table lists under 2.5 million clones, less than 95% of them singletons. Comment on this clone: Its antigen is currently unknown.

With V trimmed by 8 bases and J by 8 bases, 5 bases remained unmatched. The germline V gene encodes CDR1 GTSNPN and CDR2 SVGIG (reference sequence). This CDR3 is built from 10 residues. The chain uses TRBV30 and TRBJ1-1, with TRBD1 identical over 7 bases. Sequenced input: naive CD4+ T cells from PBMCs. Specified subset: CD45RA+ positively selected. The receptor was derived from a man aged 18 to 29 in good health. Some clones in this sample may be carry-over from other donors' samples. The CDR3 DNA reads as TGTGCCGGTGGGACAGACGAAGCTTTCTTT. This sequence encodes CAGGTDEAFF.